What follows are 11 T cell receptor beta chains derived from one specimen sequenced in a study of CD8 T cells in ankylosing spondylitis (dated by TCRdb to about 2017). The method behind the library was 5' RACE. Sequenced using an Illumina HiSeq 2500. In-frame beta chains were kept once TCRdb had trimmed the public reads at Q25 with fastp and called clones with MiXCR. Each entry is one CDR3 protein sequence, shown with its most common DNA and genes. The sample table holds about 160,000 distinct CDR3 sequences, of which roughly 44% were seen once. 12% to 15% of the sample rests with the top ten. Sequenced: synovial fluid, either unsorted or a sorted T cell fraction (not recorded which). These receptors came from a male donor with ankylosing spondylitis.

The CDR3 here is CASSLGEEGKLFF. The CDR3 DNA reads TGTGCCAGCAGCTTGGGAGAGGAAGGGAAACTGTTTTTT. This chain connects TRBV5-5 to TRBJ1-4; D not certain. This CDR3 spans 13 amino acids. In germline, CDR1 is SGHKS, CDR2 YYEKEE (reference sequence). V shed 0 bases and J shed 11 bases, with 11 bases lying between them.

This clonotype has a count of ten or more. The chain combines TRBV29-1 with TRBJ2-3; TRBD2 agrees at 11 bases. Unmatched junction bases numbered 10, after V lost 0 bases and J lost 2 bases. Looked up from germline, CDR1 is SQVTM and CDR2 is ANQGSEA. The CDR3 is 18 amino acids. The CDR3 sequence is CSVEDTSTSGSFTDTQYF. CDR3 in DNA: TGCAGCGTTGAAGATACGTCAACTAGCGGGAGCTTCACAGATACGCAGTATTTT.

The V gene is TRBV25-1, the J gene TRBJ1-2; possibly TRBD1 for D (5 bases). The CDR3 is 16 residues long. Trimming shortened V by 0 bases and J by 5 bases, and 16 bases separated the two germline ends. Germline V gives CDR1 MGHDK, CDR2 SYGVNS. CDR3 DNA sequence: TGTGCCAGCAGTGAATATTCTATCCGAGGGGCGTATGGCTACACCTTC. Residues: CASSEYSIRGAYGYTF.

This clonotype was observed a few times. V is TRBV27 and J is TRBJ2-1, with 7 bases matching TRBD1. The trim removed 4 bases at V and 7 bases at J, leaving 7 bases unmatched. Looked up from germline, CDR1 is MNHEY and CDR2 is SMNVEV (reference sequence). This CDR3 contains 14 residues. CDR3: CASSSTGTVNEQFF. CDR3 nucleotides: TGTGCCAGCAGTTCGACCGGGACAGTTAATGAGCAGTTCTTC.

The chain has TRBV12-3 or TRBV12-4 and TRBJ2-3; D gene uncertain. V was pared by 3 bases and J by 0 bases, with 7 bases between. The CDR3 spans 14 residues. The CDR3 DNA is TGTGCCAGCAGTTTCATCGACAGCACAGATACGCAGTATTTT. Protein: CASSFIDSTDTQYF.

This clonotype was counted ten times or more. This chain uses TRBV29-1 with TRBJ2-3; D could derive from TRBD1 or TRBD2 (5 bases each). The V and J ends lost 4 bases and 8 bases respectively, with 10 bases between them. The germline V gene encodes CDR1 SQVTM and CDR2 ANQGSEA. There are 11 residues in the CDR3. The CDR3 loop is CSVGDAITQYF. The CDR3, as DNA: TGCAGCGTTGGGGACGCGATTACGCAGTATTTT.

The genes are TRBV11-2 and TRBJ2-7, with D hard to call. The length of the CDR3 is 17 residues. Germline CDR1 SGHAT, CDR2 FQNNGV. Trimming took 0 bases from V and 1 from J, leaving 16 bases between them. The chain's CDR3 is CASSLEGFYVSSYEQYF. In DNA form, the CDR3 reads TGTGCCAGCAGCTTAGAGGGTTTTTACGTCTCTTCCTACGAGCAGTACTTC.

The chain combines TRBV28 with TRBJ2-7, with no clear D. Trimming took 7 bases from V and 0 from J, leaving 10 bases between them. Germline V gene lookup returns CDR1 MDHEN and CDR2 SYDVKM. There are 13 residues in the CDR3. The CDR3 is CASISRSSYEQYF. The CDR3 region has the DNA TGTGCCAGCATTAGCCGTAGCTCCTACGAGCAGTACTTC.

A few counts support this clonotype. This chain joins TRBV4-3 and TRBJ2-5; a weak D match, TRBD2 (5 bases). This CDR3 comprises 16 residues. V was pared by 0 bases and J by 10 bases, with 21 bases between. Germline CDR1 reads LGHNA; CDR2 reads YSLEER. The CDR3 DNA is TGCGCCAGCAGCCAAGACCCCGGCGATCGGGGTGTTATCCAGTACTTC. It codes for CASSQDPGDRGVIQYF.

This sequence joins TRBV18 and TRBJ2-7; 8 positions agree with TRBD1. This CDR3 comprises 19 residues. V was clipped by 3 bases and J by 0 bases; unmatched bases: 16. The germline V gene has CDR1 KGHSH and CDR2 LQKENI. In DNA form, the CDR3 reads TGTGCCAGCTCACCGAACAGTCCCCGGGACAGGAAAAGCTCCTACGAGCAGTACTTC. It codes for CASSPNSPRDRKSSYEQYF.

This clonotype appeared once. V gene TRBV29-1 combines with J gene TRBJ2-1, with TRBD2 matching 11 bases. Germline V gene sequence: CDR1 SQVTM, CDR2 ANQGSEA. The CDR3 is 17 residues long. V lost 6 bases to trimming and J lost 4 bases; unmatched junction nucleotides: 14. The CDR3 coding sequence is TGCAGCGTCTTGGGACTAGCGGTTCCCTACCTATACAATGAGCAGTTCTTC. This encodes CSVLGLAVPYLYNEQFF.